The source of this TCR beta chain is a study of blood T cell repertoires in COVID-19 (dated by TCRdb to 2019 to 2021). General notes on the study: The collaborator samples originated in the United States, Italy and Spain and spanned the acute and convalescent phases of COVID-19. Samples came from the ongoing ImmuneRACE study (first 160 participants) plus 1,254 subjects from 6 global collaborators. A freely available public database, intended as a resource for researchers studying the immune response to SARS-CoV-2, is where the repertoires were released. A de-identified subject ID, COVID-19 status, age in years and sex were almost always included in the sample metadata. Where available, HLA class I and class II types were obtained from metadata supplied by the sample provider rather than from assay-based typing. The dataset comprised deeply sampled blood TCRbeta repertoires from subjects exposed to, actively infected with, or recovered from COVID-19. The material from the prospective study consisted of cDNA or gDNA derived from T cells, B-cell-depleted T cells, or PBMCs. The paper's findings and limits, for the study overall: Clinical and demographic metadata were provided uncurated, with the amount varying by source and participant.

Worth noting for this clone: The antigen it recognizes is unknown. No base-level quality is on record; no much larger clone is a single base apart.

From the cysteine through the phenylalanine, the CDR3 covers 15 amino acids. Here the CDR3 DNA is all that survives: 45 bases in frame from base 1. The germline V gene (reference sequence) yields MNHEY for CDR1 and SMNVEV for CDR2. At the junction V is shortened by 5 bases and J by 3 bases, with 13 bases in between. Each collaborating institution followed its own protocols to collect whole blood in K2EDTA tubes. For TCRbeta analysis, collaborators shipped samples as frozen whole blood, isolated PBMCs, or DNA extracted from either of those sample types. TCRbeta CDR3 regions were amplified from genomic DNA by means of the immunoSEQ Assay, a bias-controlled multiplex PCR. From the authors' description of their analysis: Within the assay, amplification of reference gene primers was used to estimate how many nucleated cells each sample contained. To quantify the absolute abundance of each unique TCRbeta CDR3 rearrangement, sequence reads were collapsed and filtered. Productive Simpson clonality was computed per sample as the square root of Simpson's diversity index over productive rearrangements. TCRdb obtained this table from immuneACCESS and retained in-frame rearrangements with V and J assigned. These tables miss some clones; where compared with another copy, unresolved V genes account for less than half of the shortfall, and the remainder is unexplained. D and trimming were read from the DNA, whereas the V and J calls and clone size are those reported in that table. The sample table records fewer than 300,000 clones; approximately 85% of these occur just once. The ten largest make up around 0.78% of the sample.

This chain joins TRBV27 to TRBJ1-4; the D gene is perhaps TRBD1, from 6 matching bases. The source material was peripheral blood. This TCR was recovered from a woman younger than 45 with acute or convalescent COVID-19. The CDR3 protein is CASSPLTGPNEKLFF. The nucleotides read TGTGCCAGCAGTCCGCTGACAGGCCCTAATGAAAAACTGTTTTTT. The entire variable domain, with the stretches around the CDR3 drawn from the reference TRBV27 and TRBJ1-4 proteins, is EAQVTQNPRYLITVTGKKLTVTCSQNMNHEYMSWYRQDPGLGLRQIYYSMNVEVTDKGDVPEGYKVSRKEKRNFPLILESPSPNQTSLYFCASSPLTGPNEKLFFGSGTQLSVL.